This T cell receptor beta chain was recovered during a study of OX40 agonist ivuxolimab in advanced cancers. Study at large: Ivuxolimab, an antibody that agonizes OX40 (CD134), was administered to the patients.

TCRdb's copy holds only in-frame clones and misses some; the assay was immunoSEQ multiplex PCR. The sample includes tens of thousands of clones, roughly 84% of them seen just once. In germline, CDR1 is LNHDA, CDR2 SQIVND (reference sequence). J was trimmed by 0 bases and V by 7 bases; bases with no gene match: 9. This CDR3 contains 17 residues. Study-level results: Low clonal expansion, among the lowest seen, marked partial responders at 0.1-3.0 mg/kg.

Of note for this clone: Its antigen remains unidentified.

The clonotype originates from an adult with an advanced solid tumor such as melanoma, head and neck, liver or kidney cancer. This rearrangement joins TRBV19 to TRBJ1-1, with 12 bases lining up with TRBD1. The sample consisted of CD4+ or CD8+ T cells sorted from blood, taken in a trial of the OX40 agonist ivuxolimab. This CDR3 reads CASTPGGQGAVNTEAFF. In DNA, the CDR3 is TGTGCCAGTACCCCGGGGGGACAGGGGGCCGTGAACACTGAAGCTTTCTTT.